The clone carrying this TCR beta chain was seen many times. No antigen is known for it. TCRdb processed the 5' RACE reads anew with MiXCR; each CDR3 protein has one entry. The sample has about 700,000 distinct CDR3 sequences; around 5.7% are singletons. CDR1 is MNHEY, CDR2 SVGEGT, per germline. The CDR3 has 15 residues. With 0 bases removed from V and 5 bases from J, the gap between germline ends came to 12 bases. This record belongs to a study of identical twins. Notes on the study in general: Fewer insertions characterized abundant cord blood beta clonotypes, whereas memory repertoires showed none.

Material: naive T cells sorted from blood. The chain carries TRBV6-2 or TRBV6-3 and TRBJ2-3; D unresolved. The clonotype comes from a man aged 18 to 29 in good health. This CDR3 reads CASSYSSLLGDTQYF. DNA of the CDR3: TGTGCCAGCAGTTACTCAAGTCTCCTTGGAGATACGCAGTATTTT.